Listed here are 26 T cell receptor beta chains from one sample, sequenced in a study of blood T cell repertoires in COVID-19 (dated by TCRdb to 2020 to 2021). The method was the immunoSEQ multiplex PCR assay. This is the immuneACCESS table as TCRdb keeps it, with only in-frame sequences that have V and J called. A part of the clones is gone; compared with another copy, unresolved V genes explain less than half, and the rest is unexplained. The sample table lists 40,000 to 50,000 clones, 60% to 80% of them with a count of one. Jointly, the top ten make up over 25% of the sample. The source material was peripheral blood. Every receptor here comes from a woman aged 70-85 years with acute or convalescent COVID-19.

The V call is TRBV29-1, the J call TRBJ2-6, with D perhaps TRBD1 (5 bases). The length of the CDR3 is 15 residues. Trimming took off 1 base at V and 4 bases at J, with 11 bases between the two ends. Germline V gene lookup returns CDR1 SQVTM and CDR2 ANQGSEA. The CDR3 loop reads CSVEVQGRGANVLTF. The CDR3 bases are TGCAGCGTTGAAGTCCAGGGCCGGGGGGCCAACGTCCTGACTTTC.

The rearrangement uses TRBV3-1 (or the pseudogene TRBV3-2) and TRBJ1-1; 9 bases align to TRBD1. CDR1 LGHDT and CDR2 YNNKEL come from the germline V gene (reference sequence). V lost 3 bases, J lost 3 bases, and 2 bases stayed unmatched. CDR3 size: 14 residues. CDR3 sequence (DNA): TGTGCCAGCAGCCAGGGACAGGGATACACTGAAGCTTTCTTT. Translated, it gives CASSQGQGYTEAFF.

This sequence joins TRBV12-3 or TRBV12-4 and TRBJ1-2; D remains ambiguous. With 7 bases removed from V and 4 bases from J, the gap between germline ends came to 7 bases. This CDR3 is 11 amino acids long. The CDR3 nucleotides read TGTGCCAGCAACCGGGGCTATGGCTACACCTTC. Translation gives CASNRGYGYTF.

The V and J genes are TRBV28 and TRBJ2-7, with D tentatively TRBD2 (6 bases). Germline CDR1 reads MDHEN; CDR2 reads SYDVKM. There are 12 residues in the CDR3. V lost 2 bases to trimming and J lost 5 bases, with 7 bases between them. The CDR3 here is CASSLGGNEQYF. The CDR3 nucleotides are TGTGCCAGCAGTTTAGGAGGGAACGAGCAGTACTTC.

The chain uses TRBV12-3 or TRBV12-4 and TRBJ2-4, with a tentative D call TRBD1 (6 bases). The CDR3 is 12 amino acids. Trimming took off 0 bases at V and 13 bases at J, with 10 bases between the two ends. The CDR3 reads CASSLAQGPQYF. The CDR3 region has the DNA TGTGCCAGCAGTTTAGCTCAGGGGCCACAGTACTTC.

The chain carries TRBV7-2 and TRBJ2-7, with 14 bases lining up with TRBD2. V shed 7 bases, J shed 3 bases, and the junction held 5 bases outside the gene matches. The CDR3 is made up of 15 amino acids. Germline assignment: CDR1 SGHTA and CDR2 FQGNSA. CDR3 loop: CASTTGLAGDYEQYF. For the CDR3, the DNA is TGTGCCAGCACGACGGGACTAGCGGGAGACTACGAGCAGTACTTC.

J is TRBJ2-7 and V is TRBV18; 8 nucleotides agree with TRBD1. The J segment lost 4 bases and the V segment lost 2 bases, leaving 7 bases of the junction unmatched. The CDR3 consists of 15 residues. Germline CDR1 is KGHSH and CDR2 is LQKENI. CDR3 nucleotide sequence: TGTGCCAGCTCACCAGCAGGGGGCGTTTGGTACGAGCAGTACTTC. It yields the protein CASSPAGGVWYEQYF. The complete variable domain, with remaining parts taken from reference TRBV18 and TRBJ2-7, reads NAGVMQNPRHLVRRRGQEARLRCSPMKGHSHVYWYRQLPEEGLKFMVYLQKENIIDESGMPKERFSAEFPKEGPSILRIQQVVRGDSAAYFCASSPAGGVWYEQYFGPGTRLTVT.

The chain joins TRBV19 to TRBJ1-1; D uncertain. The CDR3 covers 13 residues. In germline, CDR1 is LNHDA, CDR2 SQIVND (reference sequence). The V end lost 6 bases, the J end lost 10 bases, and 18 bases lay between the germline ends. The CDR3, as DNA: TGTGCCAGTAGCGGACTCCCCTACTGGGGAGCTTTCTTT. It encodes CASSGLPYWGAFF.

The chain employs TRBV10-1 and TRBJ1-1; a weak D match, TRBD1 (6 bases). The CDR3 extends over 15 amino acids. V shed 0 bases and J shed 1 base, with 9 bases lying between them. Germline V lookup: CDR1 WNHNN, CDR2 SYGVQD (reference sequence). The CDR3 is CASSESQGGNTEAFF. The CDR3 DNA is TGCGCCAGCAGTGAGTCTCAAGGGGGGAACACTGAAGCTTTCTTT.

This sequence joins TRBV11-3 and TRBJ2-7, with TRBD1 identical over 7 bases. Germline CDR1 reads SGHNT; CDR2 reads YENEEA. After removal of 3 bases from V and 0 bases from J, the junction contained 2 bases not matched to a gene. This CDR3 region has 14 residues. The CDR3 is CASSLGQNSYEQYF. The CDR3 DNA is TGTGCCAGCAGCTTGGGACAGAACTCCTACGAGCAGTACTTC. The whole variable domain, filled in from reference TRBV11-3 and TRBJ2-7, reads EAGVVQSPRYKIIEKKQPVAFWCNPISGHNTLYWYLQNLGQGPELLIRYENEEAVDDSQLPKDRFSAERLKGVDSTLKIQPAELGDSAVYLCASSLGQNSYEQYFGPGTRLTVT.

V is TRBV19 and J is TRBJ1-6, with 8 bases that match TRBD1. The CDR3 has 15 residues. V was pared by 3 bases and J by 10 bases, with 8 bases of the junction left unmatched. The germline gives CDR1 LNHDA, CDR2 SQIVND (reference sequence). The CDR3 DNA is TGTGCCAGTAGTATGGAGTACAGGGGGAACTCACCCCTCCACTTT. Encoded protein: CASSMEYRGNSPLHF.

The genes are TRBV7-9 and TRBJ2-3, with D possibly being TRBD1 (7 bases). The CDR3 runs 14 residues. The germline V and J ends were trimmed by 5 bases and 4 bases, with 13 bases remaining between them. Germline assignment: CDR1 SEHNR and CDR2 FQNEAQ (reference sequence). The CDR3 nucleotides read TGTGCCAGCAGCGTAGGGGGCGGGGCAGATACGCAGTATTTT. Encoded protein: CASSVGGGADTQYF.

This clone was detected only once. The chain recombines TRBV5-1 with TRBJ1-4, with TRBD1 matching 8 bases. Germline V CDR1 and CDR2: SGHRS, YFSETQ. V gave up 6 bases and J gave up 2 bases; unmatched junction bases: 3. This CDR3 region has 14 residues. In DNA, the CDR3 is TGCGCCAGCACACAGGGGGTTACTAATGAAAAACTGTTTTTT. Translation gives CASTQGVTNEKLFF.

The DNA of the CDR3 is TGTGCCAGCAGGACGGCGGGAGCTGGGCCCGGGGAGCTGTTTTTT. Protein sequence: CASRTAGAGPGELFF. The chain recombines TRBV28 with TRBJ2-2; 7 nucleotides agree with TRBD2. Germline-derived CDR1 and CDR2 are MDHEN and SYDVKM. There are 15 residues in the CDR3. V dropped 6 bases and J dropped 6; count of bases not matched to a gene: 10.

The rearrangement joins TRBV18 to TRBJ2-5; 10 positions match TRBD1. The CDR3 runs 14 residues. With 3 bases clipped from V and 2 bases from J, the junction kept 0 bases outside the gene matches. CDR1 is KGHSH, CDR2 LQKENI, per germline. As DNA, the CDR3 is TGTGCCAGCTCACCGGACAGGGGGCAAGAGACCCAGTACTTC. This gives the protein CASSPDRGQETQYF. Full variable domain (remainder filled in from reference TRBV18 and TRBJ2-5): NAGVMQNPRHLVRRRGQEARLRCSPMKGHSHVYWYRQLPEEGLKFMVYLQKENIIDESGMPKERFSAEFPKEGPSILRIQQVVRGDSAAYFCASSPDRGQETQYFGPGTRLLVL.

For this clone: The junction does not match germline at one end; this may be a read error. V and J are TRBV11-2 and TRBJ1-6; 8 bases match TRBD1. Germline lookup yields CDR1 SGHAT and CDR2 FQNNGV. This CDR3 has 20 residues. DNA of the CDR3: TGTGCCAGCAGCCTAGAGGACAGGGTATGGGGAAGTTCCTATAATTCACCCCTCCACTTT. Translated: CASSLEDRVWGSSYNSPLHF.

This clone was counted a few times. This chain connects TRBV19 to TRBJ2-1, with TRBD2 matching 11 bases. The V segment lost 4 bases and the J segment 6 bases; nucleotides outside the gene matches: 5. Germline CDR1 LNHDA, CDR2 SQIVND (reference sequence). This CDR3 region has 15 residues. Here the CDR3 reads CASSRLAGGSNEQFF. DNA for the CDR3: TGTGCCAGTAGTAGGCTAGCGGGGGGCTCCAATGAGCAGTTCTTC. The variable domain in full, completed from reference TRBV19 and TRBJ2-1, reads DGGITQSPKYLFRKEGQNVTLSCEQNLNHDAMYWYRQDPGQGLRLIYYSQIVNDFQKGDIAEGYSVSREKKESFPLTVTSAQKNPTAFYLCASSRLAGGSNEQFFGPGTRLTVL.

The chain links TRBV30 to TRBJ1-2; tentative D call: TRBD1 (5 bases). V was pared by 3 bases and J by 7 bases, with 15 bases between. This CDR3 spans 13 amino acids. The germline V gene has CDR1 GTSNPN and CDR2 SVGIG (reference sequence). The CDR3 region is CAWRPRGGAGYTF. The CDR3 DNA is TGTGCCTGGAGACCCCGAGGAGGGGCTGGCTACACCTTC.

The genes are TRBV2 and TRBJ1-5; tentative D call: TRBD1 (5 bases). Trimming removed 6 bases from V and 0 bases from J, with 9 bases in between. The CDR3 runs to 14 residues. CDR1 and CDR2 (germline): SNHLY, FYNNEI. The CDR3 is CASRADSSNQPQHF. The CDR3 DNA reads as TGTGCCAGCAGGGCCGACAGTAGCAATCAGCCCCAGCATTTT.

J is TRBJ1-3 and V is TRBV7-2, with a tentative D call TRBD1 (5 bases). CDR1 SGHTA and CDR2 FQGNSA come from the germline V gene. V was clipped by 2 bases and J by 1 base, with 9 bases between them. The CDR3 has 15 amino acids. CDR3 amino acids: CASSLWEGSGNTIYF. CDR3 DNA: TGTGCCAGCAGCTTATGGGAGGGGTCTGGAAACACCATATATTTT.

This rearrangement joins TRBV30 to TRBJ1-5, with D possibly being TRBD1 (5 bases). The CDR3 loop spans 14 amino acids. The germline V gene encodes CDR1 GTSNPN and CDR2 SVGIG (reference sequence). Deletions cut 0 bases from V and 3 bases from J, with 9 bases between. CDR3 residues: CAWSVRGYNQPQHF. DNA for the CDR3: TGTGCCTGGAGTGTACGGGGGTACAATCAGCCCCAGCATTTT.

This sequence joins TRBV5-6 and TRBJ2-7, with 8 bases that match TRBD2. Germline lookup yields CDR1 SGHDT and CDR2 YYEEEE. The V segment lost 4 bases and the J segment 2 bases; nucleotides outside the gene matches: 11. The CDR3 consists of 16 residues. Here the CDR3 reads CASSPYGTSEAYEQYF. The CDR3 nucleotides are TGTGCCAGCAGCCCTTACGGGACTAGTGAAGCCTACGAGCAGTACTTC.

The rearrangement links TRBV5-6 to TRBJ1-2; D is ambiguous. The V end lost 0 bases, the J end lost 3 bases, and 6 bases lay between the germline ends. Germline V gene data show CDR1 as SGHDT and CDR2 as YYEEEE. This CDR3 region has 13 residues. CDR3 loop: CASSLGGDYGYTF. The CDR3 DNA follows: TGTGCCAGCAGCTTGGGCGGGGACTATGGCTACACCTTC.

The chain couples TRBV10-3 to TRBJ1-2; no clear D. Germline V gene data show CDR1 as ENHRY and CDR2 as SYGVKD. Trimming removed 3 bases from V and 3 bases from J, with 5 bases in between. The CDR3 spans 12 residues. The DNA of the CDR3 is TGTGCCATCAGTGACGGTGACTATGGCTACACCTTC. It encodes CAISDGDYGYTF.

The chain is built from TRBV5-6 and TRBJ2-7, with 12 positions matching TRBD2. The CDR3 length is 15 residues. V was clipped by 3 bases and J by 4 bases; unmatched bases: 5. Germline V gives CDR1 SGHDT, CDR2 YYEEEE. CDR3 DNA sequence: TGTGCCAGCAGCTCCCGGACTAGCGGGGCTTACGAGCAGTACTTC. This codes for CASSSRTSGAYEQYF.

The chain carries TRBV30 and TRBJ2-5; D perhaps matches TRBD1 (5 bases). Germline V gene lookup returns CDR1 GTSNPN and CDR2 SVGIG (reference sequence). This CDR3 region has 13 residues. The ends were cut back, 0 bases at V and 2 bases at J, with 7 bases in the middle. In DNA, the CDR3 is TGTGCCTGGAGTGTACGACAGCAAGAGACCCAGTACTTC. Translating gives CAWSVRQQETQYF.